The clone carrying this T cell receptor (beta chain) was seen at least ten times. The ends were cut back, 5 bases at V and 3 bases at J, with 15 bases in the middle. The CDR3 spans 14 residues. The germline CDR1 and CDR2 sequences are DFQATT and SNEGSKA (reference sequence). This sample is drawn from a study of T-cell reconstitution after alpha-beta-depleted transplantation in children. Unique molecular identifiers were incorporated when the TCRbeta library was constructed. Each CDR3 protein gets one entry after TCRdb re-called the PCR reads with MiXCR. The table has around 600,000 distinct CDR3 sequences, about 15% seen once.

The sequencing here drew on PBMCs from the stem cell graft donor, taken from the stem cell graft. The V and J genes are TRBV20-1 and TRBJ2-3; a possible D gene is TRBD1 (8 bases). This receptor was identified in a human donor who donated a stem cell graft to a child with acute myeloid leukemia. DNA for the CDR3: TGCAGTGCTTACAGGGGGGGCGAGACAGATACGCAGTATTTT. Translating it yields CSAYRGGETDTQYF.